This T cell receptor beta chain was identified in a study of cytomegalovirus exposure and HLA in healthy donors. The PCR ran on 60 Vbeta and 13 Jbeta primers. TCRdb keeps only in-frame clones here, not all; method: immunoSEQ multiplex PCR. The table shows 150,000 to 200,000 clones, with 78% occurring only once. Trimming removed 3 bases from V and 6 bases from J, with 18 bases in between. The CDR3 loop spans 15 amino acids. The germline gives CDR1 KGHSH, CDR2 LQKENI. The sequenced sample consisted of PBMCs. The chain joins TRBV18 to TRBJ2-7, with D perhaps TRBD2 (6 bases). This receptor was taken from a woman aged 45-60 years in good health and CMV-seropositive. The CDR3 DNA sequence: TGTGCCAGCTCACCGTCCCGGGACTTTCCCCCCGAGCAGTACTTC. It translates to CASSPSRDFPPEQYF.